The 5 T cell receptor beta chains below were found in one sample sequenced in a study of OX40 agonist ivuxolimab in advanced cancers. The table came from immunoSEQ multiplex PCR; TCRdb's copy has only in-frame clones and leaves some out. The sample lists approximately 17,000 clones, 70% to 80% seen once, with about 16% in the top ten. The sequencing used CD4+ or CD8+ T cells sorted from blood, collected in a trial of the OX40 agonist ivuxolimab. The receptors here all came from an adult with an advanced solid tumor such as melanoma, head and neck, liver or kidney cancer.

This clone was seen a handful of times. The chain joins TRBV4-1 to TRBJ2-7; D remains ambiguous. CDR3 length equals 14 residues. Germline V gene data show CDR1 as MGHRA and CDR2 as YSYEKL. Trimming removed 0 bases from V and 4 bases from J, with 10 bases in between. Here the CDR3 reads CASSQERQSYEQYF. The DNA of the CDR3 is TGCGCCAGCAGCCAAGAAAGGCAATCGTACGAGCAGTACTTC.

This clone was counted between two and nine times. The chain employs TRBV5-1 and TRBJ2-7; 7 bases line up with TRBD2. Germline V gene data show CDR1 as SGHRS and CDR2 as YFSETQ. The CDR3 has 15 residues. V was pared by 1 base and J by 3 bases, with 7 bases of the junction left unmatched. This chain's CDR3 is CASSLYYGGGYEQYF. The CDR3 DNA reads TGCGCCAGCAGCTTGTACTATGGCGGGGGCTACGAGCAGTACTTC.

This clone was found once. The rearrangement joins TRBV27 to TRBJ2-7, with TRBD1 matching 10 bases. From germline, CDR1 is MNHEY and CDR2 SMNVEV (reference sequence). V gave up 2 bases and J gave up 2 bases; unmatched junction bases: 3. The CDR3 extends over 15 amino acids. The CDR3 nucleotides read TGTGCCAGCAGTTTACAGGGACAGGGGACCTACGAGCAGTACTTC. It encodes CASSLQGQGTYEQYF.

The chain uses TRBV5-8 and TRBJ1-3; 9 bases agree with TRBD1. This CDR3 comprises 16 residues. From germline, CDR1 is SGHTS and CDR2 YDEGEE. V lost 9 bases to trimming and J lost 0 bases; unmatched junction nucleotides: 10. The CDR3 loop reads CATDWDRESSGNTIYF. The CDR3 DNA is TGTGCCACCGACTGGGACAGGGAGAGCTCTGGAAACACCATATATTTT.

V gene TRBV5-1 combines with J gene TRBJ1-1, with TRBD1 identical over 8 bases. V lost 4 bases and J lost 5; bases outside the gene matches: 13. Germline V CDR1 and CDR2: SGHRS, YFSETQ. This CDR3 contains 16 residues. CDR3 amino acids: CASSPTDRGGRTEAFF. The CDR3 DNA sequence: TGCGCCAGCAGCCCGACCGACAGGGGTGGACGGACTGAAGCTTTCTTT.